These 13 T cell receptor beta chains originate from one sample sequenced in a study of regulatory T cells in long-lasting Graves disease. Stated time point: newly diagnosed GD, antithyroid drugs for less than 3 months. PBMCs provided the RNA from which the TCR library was made. In building TCR beta libraries, iRepertoire HTBI primers were used together with Arm-PCR of CDR3 regions. TCRdb analysed the multiplex PCR reads with MiXCR anew, one entry per CDR3 protein. The table lists hundreds of thousands of distinct CDR3 sequences, roughly a sixth of them singletons. The sample in question was peripheral blood mononuclear cells (PBMCs), obtained at new diagnosis, from a patient treated with antithyroid drugs. The receptors come from a female donor with Graves disease.

V is TRBV27 and J is TRBJ2-7; 11 bases agree with TRBD2. The CDR3 spans 16 residues. V shed 0 bases and J 5 bases; nucleotides not matched to a gene: 6. Per the germline V gene, CDR1 is MNHEY and CDR2 is SMNVEV (reference sequence). The CDR3 here is CASSLSGSGRGNEQYF. Written as DNA, the CDR3 is TGTGCCAGCAGTTTATCGGGTAGCGGGAGGGGCAACGAGCAGTACTTC.

In its sample, this clonotype was seen many times. This sequence joins TRBV5-6 and TRBJ1-5, with a tentative D call TRBD1 (5 bases). Looked up from germline, CDR1 is SGHDT and CDR2 is YYEEEE. V was cut by 4 bases and J by 3 bases, with 17 bases left in between. The CDR3 has 16 amino acids. CDR3 coding DNA: TGTGCCAGCAGCCCCTTTCGGGGTGGGGCCAATCAGCCCCAGCATTTT. This codes for CASSPFRGGANQPQHF.

This clonotype was seen a handful of times. The V and J genes are TRBV27 and TRBJ2-5, with TRBD2 matching over 9 bases. This CDR3 is built from 16 residues. V gave up 3 bases and J gave up 1 base; unmatched junction bases: 6. Germline CDR1 and CDR2: MNHEY and SMNVEV (reference sequence). The CDR3 DNA reads as TGTGCCAGCAGTTTCGGGCTAGCGGGACCCCAAGAGACCCAGTACTTC. It encodes CASSFGLAGPQETQYF.

This rearrangement joins TRBV6-1 to TRBJ2-5, with a tentative D call TRBD1 (6 bases). The length of the CDR3 is 12 residues. V was cut by 10 bases and J by 2 bases, with 11 bases left in between. CDR1 is MNHNS and CDR2 is SASEGT in the germline V gene. The CDR3 sequence is CATSRGQETQYF. CDR3 sequence (DNA): TGTGCCACGTCGAGGGGGCAAGAGACCCAGTACTTC.

This clonotype was observed at least ten times. The V gene is TRBV28, the J gene TRBJ2-7; D gene ambiguous. Germline V gene sequence: CDR1 MDHEN, CDR2 SYDVKM. The CDR3 spans 12 residues. The V and J ends lost 7 bases and 2 bases respectively, with 9 bases between them. CDR3: CASISAAYEQYF. The CDR3 DNA reads as TGTGCCAGCATTTCTGCTGCCTACGAGCAGTACTTC.

This clonotype was counted many times. The chain couples TRBV28 to TRBJ2-3; the D gene is possibly TRBD2 (6 bases). V lost 5 bases and J lost 7, with 7 bases in between. Germline CDR1 MDHEN, CDR2 SYDVKM. There are 11 residues in the CDR3. This CDR3 is CASSRTNTQYF. DNA for the CDR3: TGTGCCAGCAGTAGGACTAATACGCAGTATTTT.

This clonotype was recorded a few times. This chain joins TRBV6-1 and TRBJ2-3; TRBD2 might be the D (5 bases). The CDR3 has 17 amino acids. Deletions cut 5 bases from V and 4 bases from J, with 22 bases between. Per the germline V gene, CDR1 is MNHNS and CDR2 is SASEGT. CDR3 protein: CASSTWTDGGEADTQYF. CDR3 in DNA: TGTGCCAGCAGTACATGGACGGACGGAGGTGAGGCAGATACGCAGTATTTT.

This clonotype has ten or more counts. The chain joins TRBV4-2 to TRBJ1-1; a weak D match, TRBD1 (6 bases). The CDR3 covers 16 residues. Germline V gives CDR1 LGHNA, CDR2 YNFKEQ. V was clipped by 4 bases and J by 0 bases, with 15 bases between them. The CDR3 nucleotides read TGTGCCAGCAGCCCGAAGAGGACAGCCGTGAACACTGAAGCTTTCTTT. Protein product: CASSPKRTAVNTEAFF.

This clonotype was observed many times. Here the CDR3 DNA reads TGTGCCAGCAGTTTAGAGACCGGAAGGGGCACAGATACGCAGTATTTT. Amino acid sequence: CASSLETGRGTDTQYF. V and J are TRBV12-3 or TRBV12-4 and TRBJ2-3; D gene unclear. Between the trimmed V and J ends, which lost 1 base and 1 base, there was a span of 12 bases. CDR3 length: 16 residues.

The genes are TRBV28 and TRBJ1-2, with D possibly being TRBD1 (6 bases). V lost 4 bases to trimming and J lost 4 bases, with 22 bases between them. Germline-derived CDR1 and CDR2 are MDHEN and SYDVKM. The CDR3 totals 17 residues. Here the CDR3 reads CASSSLFTGLSSYGYTF. The CDR3 coding sequence is TGTGCCAGCAGTTCCCTATTTACAGGGCTTTCCTCCTATGGCTACACCTTC.

This clonotype was seen many times. The chain carries TRBV11-2 and TRBJ2-3; D possibly corresponds to TRBD2 (5 bases). The germline gives CDR1 SGHAT, CDR2 FQNNGV. Deletions cut 1 base from V and 10 bases from J, with 12 bases between. The CDR3 length is 13 residues. Here the CDR3 DNA reads TGTGCCAGCAGCTTAGTCCGGGAAAGGGCGCAGTATTTT. Protein sequence: CASSLVRERAQYF.

The sample holds many counts of this clonotype. The chain uses TRBV3-1 and TRBJ2-7, with TRBD2 identical over 12 bases. This CDR3 is 15 amino acids long. J lost 7 bases, V lost 3 bases, and 7 bases had no gene match. Germline lookup yields CDR1 LGHDT and CDR2 YNNKEL (reference sequence). Written as DNA, the CDR3 is TGTGCCAGCAGCCAGCGACTAGCGGGGGAGGAAGAGCAGTACTTC. Encoded protein: CASSQRLAGEEEQYF.

About this clonotype itself: This may stem from a read error, because a much larger clone lies one nucleotide away. The V call is TRBV5-5, the J call TRBJ2-7, with D hard to call. Trimming cost V 4 bases and J 4 bases, with 15 bases left between them. Germline V gives CDR1 SGHKS, CDR2 YYEKEE (reference sequence). There are 14 residues in the CDR3. CDR3 coding DNA: TGTGCCAGCAGCATCGGGCCTCTGACATACGAGCAGTACTTC. Its protein is CASSIGPLTYEQYF.